The 23 T cell receptor beta chains in this list originate from one sample, sequenced in a study of regulatory T cells in long-lasting Graves disease. The time point: newly diagnosed GD, antithyroid drugs for less than 3 months. Extracted RNA from PBMCs served as the source of the TCR library. In building TCR beta libraries, iRepertoire HTBI primers were used together with Arm-PCR of CDR3 regions. MiXCR, run by TCRdb on the multiplex PCR reads, gives a single entry per CDR3 protein. The data hold 200,000 to 250,000 distinct CDR3 sequences, with just over 20% observed a single time. The material sequenced was peripheral blood mononuclear cells (PBMCs), taken at new diagnosis, from a patient treated with antithyroid drugs. The receptors here all came from a female donor with Graves disease.

Concerning this clonotype: Since a far larger clone is one base different, this is likely a read error. CDR3 in DNA: TGTGCCAGCAGTTTCAGGGGGCGCATGAACACTAAAGCTTTCTTT. Translation: CASSFRGRMNTKAFF. The chain recombines TRBV6-4 with TRBJ1-1, with 8 positions matching TRBD1. Germline V CDR1 and CDR2: MRHNA, SNTAGT. The CDR3 contains 15 residues.

This clonotype came up many times. V gene TRBV6-5 combines with J gene TRBJ2-7; possible D gene TRBD2, 6 bases. Germline V gene sequence: CDR1 MNHEY, CDR2 SVGAGI. This CDR3 is built from 14 residues. V lost 0 bases and J lost 2, with 8 bases in between. The CDR3 DNA sequence: TGTGCCAGCAGTTACTCGGTAGCGGCCTACGAGCAGTACTTC. Residues: CASSYSVAAYEQYF.

At least ten counts were recorded for this clonotype. The rearrangement joins TRBV11-2 to TRBJ2-4, with D perhaps TRBD2 (5 bases). V lost 7 bases, J lost 9 bases, and 22 bases lay in between. The CDR3 contains 15 residues. Germline V gene data show CDR1 as SGHAT and CDR2 as FQNNGV. The CDR3 DNA is TGTGCCAGCACCCCCGGAGGAACACCTTCGGGCATTCAGTACTTC. It translates to CASTPGGTPSGIQYF.

This clonotype was observed a handful of times. The V gene is TRBV20-1, the J gene TRBJ1-2, with TRBD1 identical over 7 bases. Germline lookup yields CDR1 DFQATT and CDR2 SNEGSKA (reference sequence). The ends lost 0 bases at V and 10 bases at J; junction bases unmatched: 14. The CDR3 loop spans 15 amino acids. The CDR3 reads CSARDFQGEDSDYTF. CDR3 in DNA: TGCAGTGCTAGAGATTTCCAGGGGGAAGATTCTGACTACACCTTC.

In the case of this clonotype: This is likely an artifact of a read error, given a far larger clone one base away. The V and J genes are TRBV7-2 and TRBJ1-1, with D unresolved. In germline, CDR1 is SGHTA, CDR2 FQGNSA. The CDR3 totals 13 residues. V gave up 2 bases and J gave up 1 base, with 5 bases separating them. This CDR3 is CASSLNRNTEAFF. CDR3 coding DNA: TGTGCCAGCAGCTTAAATCGGAACACTGAAGCTTTCTTT.

This clonotype was seen ten or more times. The chain is built from TRBV6-1 and TRBJ2-5; 13 nucleotides match TRBD2. Trimming took 5 bases from V and 2 from J; bases not matched to a gene: 5. Germline V gives CDR1 MNHNS, CDR2 SASEGT. The CDR3 has 16 residues. The CDR3 bases are TGTGCCAGCAGTCGGGGGGGACTAGCGGGACAAGAGACCCAGTACTTC. Amino acid sequence: CASSRGGLAGQETQYF.

The rearrangement joins TRBV7-3 to TRBJ2-1; 8 nucleotides align to TRBD2. The length of the CDR3 is 16 residues. The V gene's germline CDR1 is SGHTA and CDR2 FQGTGA. J lost 2 bases, V lost 4 bases, and 7 bases had no gene match. CDR3 in amino acids: CASSYQAGVAYNEQFF. The CDR3 DNA follows: TGTGCCAGCAGCTACCAAGCGGGAGTCGCCTACAATGAGCAGTTCTTC.

As concerns this clonotype: A read error may explain this, as a much larger clone is one base away. The chain recombines TRBV11-3 with TRBJ2-5, with 8 bases that match TRBD1. This CDR3 region has 17 residues. Germline CDR1 is SGHNT and CDR2 is YENEEA. Trimming cost V 5 bases and J 1 base; bases outside gene matches: 12. CDR3 amino acids: CASSTGTGLNGQETQYF. The CDR3 bases are TGTGCCAGCAGCACCGGGACAGGACTTAACGGCCAAGAGACCCAGTACTTC.

V is TRBV7-9 and J is TRBJ2-7; 8 nucleotides agree with TRBD1. The CDR3 runs 17 residues. Trimming at V came to 1 base and at J to 3 bases, leaving 11 bases not matched to a gene. Germline loops: CDR1 SEHNR, CDR2 FQNEAQ (reference sequence). The DNA of the CDR3 is TGTGCCAGCAGCTTAGAGGATATTGGAGACAGGGGCTACGAGCAGTACTTC. Protein product: CASSLEDIGDRGYEQYF.

This clonotype was observed a few times. The chain recombines TRBV28 with TRBJ1-3; D not certain. Germline CDR1 reads MDHEN; CDR2 reads SYDVKM. The CDR3 is made up of 16 amino acids. Trimming shortened V by 5 bases and J by 0 bases, and 14 bases separated the two germline ends. The CDR3 region is CASSPPGTISGNTIYF. CDR3 nucleotide sequence: TGTGCCAGCAGTCCTCCGGGCACCATCTCTGGAAACACCATATATTTT.

The rearrangement joins TRBV19 to TRBJ1-2, with D possibly matching TRBD1 (5 bases). The germline CDR1 and CDR2 sequences are LNHDA and SQIVND (reference sequence). The V and J ends lost 4 bases and 2 bases respectively, with 11 bases between them. This CDR3 contains 14 residues. The CDR3 is CASSREQANYGYTF. CDR3 sequence (DNA): TGTGCCAGTAGTAGGGAACAGGCAAACTATGGCTACACCTTC.

The chain uses TRBV7-2 and TRBJ1-6; no reliable D call. V lost 1 base and J 8 bases, leaving 6 bases between the germline ends. CDR3 size: 13 residues. Germline values: CDR1 SGHTA, CDR2 FQGNSA. The DNA of the CDR3 is TGTGCCAGCAGCTTAGAAGTTGATTCACCCCTCCACTTT. Protein sequence: CASSLEVDSPLHF.

In the case of this clonotype: A much larger clone differs from this one at a single base, so this may be a read error. J is TRBJ2-7 and V is TRBV9; D tentatively fits TRBD1 or TRBD2 (5 bases each). The germline V gene has CDR1 SGDLS and CDR2 YYNGEE. The ends were cut back, 4 bases at V and 2 bases at J, with 16 bases in the middle. This CDR3 has 15 residues. The CDR3 nucleotides read TGTGCCAGCAGCCCCCGGGACCACTCGACCTACGAGCAGTACTTC. Translating gives CASSPRDHSTYEQYF. The full variable domain, with the rest looked up from reference TRBV9 and TRBJ2-7, is DSGVTQTPKHLITATGQRVTLRCSPRSGDLSVYWYQQSLDQGLQFLIQYYNGEERAKGNILERFSAQQFPDLHSELNLSSLELGDSALYFCASSPRDHSTYEQYFGPGTRLTVT.

Many counts were recorded for this clonotype. The chain recombines TRBV28 with TRBJ2-1; 12 bases fit TRBD1. The germline V gene encodes CDR1 MDHEN and CDR2 SYDVKM. There are 16 residues in the CDR3. V lost 3 bases and J lost 9; bases outside the gene matches: 9. The CDR3 loop reads CASSLLRDRGRGEQFF. The CDR3 region has the DNA TGTGCCAGCAGTTTGCTCCGGGACAGGGGGCGGGGTGAGCAGTTCTTC.

Worth noting for this clonotype: This sequence may be a read error, since a much larger clone differs from it by one base. The rearrangement links TRBV6-2 or TRBV6-3 to TRBJ1-2, with D unclear. Germline CDR1 and CDR2: MNHEY and SVGEGT. The length of the CDR3 is 17 residues. CDR3 loop: CAGSYHPGRVDGYGYTF. CDR3 sequence (DNA): TGTGCCGGCAGTTACCACCCAGGACGCGTCGACGGTTATGGCTACACCTTC.

The sample holds many counts of this clonotype. V and J are TRBV12-5 and TRBJ1-1; D not certain. The V end lost 1 base, the J end lost 2 bases, and 5 bases lay between the germline ends. CDR3 length equals 13 residues. Germline CDR1 LGHNT, CDR2 FRNRAP. The CDR3 DNA reads as TGTGCTAGTGGTTTGGCCGAAAACACTGAAGCTTTCTTT. This codes for CASGLAENTEAFF.

Only a few counts were recorded for this clonotype. Given a much more abundant clone one base away, this may be a read error. The chain couples TRBV2 to TRBJ2-7; 7 bases map to TRBD1. CDR3 length equals 15 residues. J lost 3 bases, V lost 3 bases, and 8 bases had no gene match. Per germline, CDR1 SNHLY and CDR2 FYNNEI. CDR3 residues: CASSDTGDYRYEQYF. The CDR3 coding sequence is TGTGCCAGCAGTGACACAGGGGATTACCGCTACGAGCAGTACTTC.

This sequence joins TRBV7-2 and TRBJ2-5, with 8 bases identical to TRBD2. The CDR3 is made up of 14 amino acids. Germline assignment: CDR1 SGHTA and CDR2 FQGNSA. V shed 7 bases and J 4 bases; nucleotides not matched to a gene: 8. The CDR3 sequence is CASNQALAGETQYF. The CDR3, as DNA: TGTGCCAGCAACCAAGCGCTAGCGGGAGAGACCCAGTACTTC.

Details on this clonotype: A far larger clone is off by one base, so a read error is likely. The chain links TRBV5-4 to TRBJ2-3; D might be TRBD1 or TRBD2, each matching 5 bases. V was shortened by 3 bases and J by 1 base, with 15 bases between the two germline ends. There are 16 residues in the CDR3. The germline V gene encodes CDR1 SGHNT and CDR2 YYREEE (reference sequence). CDR3 sequence reads: CASSSPWGRGTDTQYF. CDR3 nucleotides: TGTGCCAGCAGCTCCCCGTGGGGGAGAGGCACAGATACGCAGTATTTT.

This clonotype was seen at least ten times. This chain uses TRBV18 with TRBJ2-1; 8 bases map to TRBD1. Germline loops: CDR1 KGHSH, CDR2 LQKENI. This CDR3 has 16 amino acids. The J segment lost 5 bases and the V segment lost 0 bases, leaving 6 bases of the junction unmatched. The CDR3 is CASSPPVQGANNEQFF. The CDR3 DNA reads TGTGCCAGCTCACCACCGGTCCAGGGGGCAAACAATGAGCAGTTCTTC. Looking up the rest from reference TRBV18 and TRBJ2-1 gives the full variable domain: NAGVMQNPRHLVRRRGQEARLRCSPMKGHSHVYWYRQLPEEGLKFMVYLQKENIIDESGMPKERFSAEFPKEGPSILRIQQVVRGDSAAYFCASSPPVQGANNEQFFGPGTRLTVL.

A note on this clonotype: The junction shows a germline mismatch at one end, possibly a read error. This chain links TRBV27 with TRBJ2-2; 9 bases match TRBD2. The germline CDR1 and CDR2 sequences are MNHEY and SMNVEV (reference sequence). This CDR3 contains 14 residues. The CDR3 protein is CASRASGNSGELFF. The DNA for the CDR3 is TGTGCCAGCAGGGCTAGCGGGAACAGCGGGGAGCTGTTTTTT.

This clonotype was seen at least ten times. This sequence joins TRBV12-3 or TRBV12-4 and TRBJ2-7; 8 bases align to TRBD2. Trimming took 7 bases from V and 7 from J; bases not matched to a gene: 12. The CDR3 sequence is 14 residues long. The CDR3 reads CASTQAGGAGEQYF. In nucleotides, the CDR3 is TGTGCCAGCACCCAAGCCGGGGGGGCAGGGGAGCAGTACTTC.

The chain combines TRBV6-1 with TRBJ1-1; a weak D match, TRBD1 (6 bases). This CDR3 has 14 amino acids. Germline CDR1 and CDR2: MNHNS and SASEGT. Trimming took off 6 bases at V and 1 base at J, with 12 bases between the two ends. The CDR3 coding sequence is TGTGCCAGCAGCCGACAGGATACGAACACTGAAGCTTTCTTT. Amino acid sequence: CASSRQDTNTEAFF.